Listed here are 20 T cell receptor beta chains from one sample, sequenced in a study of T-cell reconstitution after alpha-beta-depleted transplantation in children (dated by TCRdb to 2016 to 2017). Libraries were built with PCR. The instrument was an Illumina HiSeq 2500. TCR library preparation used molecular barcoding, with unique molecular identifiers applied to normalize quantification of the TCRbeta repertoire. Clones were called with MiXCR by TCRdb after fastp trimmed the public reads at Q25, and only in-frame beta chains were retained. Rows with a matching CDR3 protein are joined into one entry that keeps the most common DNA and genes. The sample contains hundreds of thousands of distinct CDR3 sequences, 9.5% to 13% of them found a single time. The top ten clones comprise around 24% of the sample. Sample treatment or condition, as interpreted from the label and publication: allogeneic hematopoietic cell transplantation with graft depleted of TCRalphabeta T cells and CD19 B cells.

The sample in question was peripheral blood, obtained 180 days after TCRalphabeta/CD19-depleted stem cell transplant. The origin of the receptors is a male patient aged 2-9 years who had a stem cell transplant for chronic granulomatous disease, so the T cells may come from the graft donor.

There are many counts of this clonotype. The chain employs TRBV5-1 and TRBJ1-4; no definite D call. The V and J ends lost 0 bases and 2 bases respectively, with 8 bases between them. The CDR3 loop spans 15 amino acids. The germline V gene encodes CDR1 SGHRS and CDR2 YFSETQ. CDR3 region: CASSLDSGTNEKLFF. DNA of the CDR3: TGCGCCAGCAGCTTGGACAGCGGGACTAATGAAAAACTGTTTTTT.

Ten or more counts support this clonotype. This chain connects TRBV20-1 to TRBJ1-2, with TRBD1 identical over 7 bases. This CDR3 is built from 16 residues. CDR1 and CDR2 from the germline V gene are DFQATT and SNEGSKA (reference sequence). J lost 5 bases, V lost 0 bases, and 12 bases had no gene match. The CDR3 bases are TGCAGTGCTAGAGATGCGGATGCAGGGGGTTGGTATGGCTACACCTTC. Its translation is CSARDADAGGWYGYTF.

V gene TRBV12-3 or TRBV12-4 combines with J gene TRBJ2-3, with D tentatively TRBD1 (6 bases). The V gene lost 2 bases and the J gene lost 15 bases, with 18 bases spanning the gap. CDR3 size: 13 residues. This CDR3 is CASSLTGTLHFYF. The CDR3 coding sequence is TGTGCCAGCAGTTTAACCGGGACACTTCACTTCTATTTT.

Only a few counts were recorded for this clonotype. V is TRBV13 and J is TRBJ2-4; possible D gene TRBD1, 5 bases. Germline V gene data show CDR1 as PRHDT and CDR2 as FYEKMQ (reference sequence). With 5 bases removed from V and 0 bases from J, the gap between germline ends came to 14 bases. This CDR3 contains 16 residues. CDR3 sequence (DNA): TGTGCCAGCAGCCCCCGACAGTCACTAGCCAAAAACATTCAGTACTTC. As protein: CASSPRQSLAKNIQYF.

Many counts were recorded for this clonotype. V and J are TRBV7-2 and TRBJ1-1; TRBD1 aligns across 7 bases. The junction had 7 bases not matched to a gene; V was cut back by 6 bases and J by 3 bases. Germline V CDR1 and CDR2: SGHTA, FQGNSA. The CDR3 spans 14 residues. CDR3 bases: TGTGCCAGCAGACTGGGGACAGCTGACACTGAAGCTTTCTTT. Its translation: CASRLGTADTEAFF.

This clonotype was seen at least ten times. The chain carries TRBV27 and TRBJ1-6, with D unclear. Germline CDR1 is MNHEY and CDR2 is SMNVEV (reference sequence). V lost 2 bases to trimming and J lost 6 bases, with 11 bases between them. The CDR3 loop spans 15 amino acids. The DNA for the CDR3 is TGTGCCAGCAGTTTAAACAGTTACCCTAATTCACCCCTCCACTTT. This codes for CASSLNSYPNSPLHF.

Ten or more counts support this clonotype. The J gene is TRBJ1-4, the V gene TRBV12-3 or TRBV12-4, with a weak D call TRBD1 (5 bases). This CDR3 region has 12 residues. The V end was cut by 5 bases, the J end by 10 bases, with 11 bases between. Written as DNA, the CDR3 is TGTGCCAGCAGTCAAGGGCAGGGAAAACTGTTTTTT. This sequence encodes CASSQGQGKLFF.

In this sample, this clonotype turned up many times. The CDR3 DNA follows: TGTGCCAGCAGCTTAAGTAACAGTTCCCTGTGGACCCAGTACTTC. This codes for CASSLSNSSLWTQYF. The chain employs TRBV7-6 and TRBJ2-5; no firm D call. The ends were cut back, 2 bases at V and 7 bases at J, with 17 bases in the middle. The CDR3 runs to 15 residues. Germline V lookup: CDR1 SGHVS, CDR2 FNYEAQ. The variable domain in full, completed from reference TRBV7-6 and TRBJ2-5, reads GAGVSQSPRYKVTKRGQDVALRCDPISGHVSLYWYRQALGQGPEFLTYFNYEAQQDKSGLPNDRFSAERPEGSISTLTIQRTEQRDSAMYRCASSLSNSSLWTQYFGPGTRLLVL.

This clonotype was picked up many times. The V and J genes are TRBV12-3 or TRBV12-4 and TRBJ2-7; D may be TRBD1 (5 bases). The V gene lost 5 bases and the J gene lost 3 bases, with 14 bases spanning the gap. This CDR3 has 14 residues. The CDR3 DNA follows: TGTGCCAGCAGTGAGAGTCAGGGTTACTACGAGCAGTACTTC. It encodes CASSESQGYYEQYF.

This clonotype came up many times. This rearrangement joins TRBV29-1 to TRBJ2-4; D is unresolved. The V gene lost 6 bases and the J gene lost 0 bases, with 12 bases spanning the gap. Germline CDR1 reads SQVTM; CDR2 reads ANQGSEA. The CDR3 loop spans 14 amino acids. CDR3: CSVRETLAKNIQYF. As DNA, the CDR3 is TGCAGCGTCCGAGAGACTTTAGCCAAAAACATTCAGTACTTC.

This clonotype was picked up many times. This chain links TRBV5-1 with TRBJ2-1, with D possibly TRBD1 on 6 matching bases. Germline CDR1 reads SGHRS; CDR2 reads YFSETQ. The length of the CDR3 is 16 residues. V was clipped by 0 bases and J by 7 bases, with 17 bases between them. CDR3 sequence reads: CASSLAVGVGTNEQFF. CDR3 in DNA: TGCGCCAGCAGCTTGGCCGTAGGGGTTGGGACAAATGAGCAGTTCTTC.

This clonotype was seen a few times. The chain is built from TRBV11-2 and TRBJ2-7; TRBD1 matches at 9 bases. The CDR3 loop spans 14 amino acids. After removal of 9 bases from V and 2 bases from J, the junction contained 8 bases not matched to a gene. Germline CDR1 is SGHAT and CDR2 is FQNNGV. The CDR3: CASAVGTGTYEQYF. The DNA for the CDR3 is TGTGCCAGTGCCGTGGGGACAGGGACCTACGAGCAGTACTTC.

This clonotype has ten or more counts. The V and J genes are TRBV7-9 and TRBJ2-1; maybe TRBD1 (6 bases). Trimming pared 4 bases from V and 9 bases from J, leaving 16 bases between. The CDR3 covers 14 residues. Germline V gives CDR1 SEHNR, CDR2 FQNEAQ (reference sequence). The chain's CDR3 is CASSWTATFGEQFF. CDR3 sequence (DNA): TGTGCCAGCAGCTGGACAGCCACGTTCGGTGAGCAGTTCTTC.

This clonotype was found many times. The CDR3 here is CASSSRDTLGDTQYF. The CDR3 nucleotides are TGTGCCAGCAGTTCACGGGACACCCTCGGAGATACGCAGTATTTT. The chain carries TRBV12-3 or TRBV12-4 and TRBJ2-3, with D perhaps TRBD1 (6 bases). There are 15 residues in the CDR3. With 4 bases removed from V and 5 bases from J, the gap between germline ends came to 16 bases.

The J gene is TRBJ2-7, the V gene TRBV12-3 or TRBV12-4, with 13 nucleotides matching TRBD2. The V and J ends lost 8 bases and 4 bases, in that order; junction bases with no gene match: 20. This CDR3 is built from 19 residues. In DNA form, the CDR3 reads TGTGCCAGCTGTCCCAAAAGATGGACTAGCGGGAGTATAGTATACGAGCAGTACTTC. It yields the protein CASCPKRWTSGSIVYEQYF.

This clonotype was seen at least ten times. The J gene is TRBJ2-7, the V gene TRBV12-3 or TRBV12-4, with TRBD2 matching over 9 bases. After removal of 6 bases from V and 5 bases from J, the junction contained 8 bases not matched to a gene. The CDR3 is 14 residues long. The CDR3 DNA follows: TGTGCCAGCAGACCCCAAGCGGGAGGAGACGAGCAGTACTTC. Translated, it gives CASRPQAGGDEQYF.

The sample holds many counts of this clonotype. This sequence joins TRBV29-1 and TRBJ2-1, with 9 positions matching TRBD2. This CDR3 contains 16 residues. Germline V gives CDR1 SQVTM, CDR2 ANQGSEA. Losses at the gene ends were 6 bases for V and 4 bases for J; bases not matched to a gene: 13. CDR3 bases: TGCAGCGTCCTAGGTAGGCTAGCGGGAATATACAATGAGCAGTTCTTC. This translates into CSVLGRLAGIYNEQFF.

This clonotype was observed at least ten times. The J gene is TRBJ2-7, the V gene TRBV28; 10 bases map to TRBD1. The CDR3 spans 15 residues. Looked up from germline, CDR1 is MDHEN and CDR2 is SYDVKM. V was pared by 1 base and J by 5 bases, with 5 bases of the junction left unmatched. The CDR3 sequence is CASSLSGGTGDEQYF. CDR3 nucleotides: TGTGCCAGCAGTTTATCCGGGGGGACAGGGGACGAGCAGTACTTC.

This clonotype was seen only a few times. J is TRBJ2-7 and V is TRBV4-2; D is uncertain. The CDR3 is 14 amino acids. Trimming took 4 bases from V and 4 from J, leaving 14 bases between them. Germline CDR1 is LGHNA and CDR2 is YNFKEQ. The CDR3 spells CASSPGPRSYEQYF. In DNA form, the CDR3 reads TGTGCCAGCAGCCCCGGGCCCCGTTCGTACGAGCAGTACTTC.

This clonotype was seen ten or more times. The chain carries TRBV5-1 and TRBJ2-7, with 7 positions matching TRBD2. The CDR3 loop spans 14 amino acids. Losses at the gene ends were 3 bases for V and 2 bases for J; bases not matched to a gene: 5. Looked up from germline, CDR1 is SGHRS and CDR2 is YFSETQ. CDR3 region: CASSSERETYEQYF. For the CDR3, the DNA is TGCGCCAGCAGCTCCGAGCGGGAAACCTACGAGCAGTACTTC.